What follows are 24 T cell receptor beta chains derived from one specimen sequenced in a study of T cells in Graves' hyperthyroidism and ophthalmopathy. Template material for amplifying TCR beta CDR3 regions consisted of RNA transcripts. HTBI primers were employed in a first-round RT-PCR of the TCR CDR3. TCRdb passed the multiplex PCR reads through MiXCR, listing each CDR3 protein once. The sample carries more than 300,000 distinct CDR3 sequences, about 13% recorded once. The sequenced sample consisted of blood. The receptors here all came from a young woman with Graves' hyperthyroidism.

This clonotype was seen ten or more times. The chain employs TRBV18 and TRBJ2-5; D is unclear. This CDR3 is 14 amino acids long. Trimming pared 0 bases from V and 4 bases from J, leaving 9 bases between. Germline CDR1 KGHSH, CDR2 LQKENI. CDR3 in DNA: TGTGCCAGCTCACCACCCCGAGAGCGAGAGACCCAGTACTTC. Encoded protein: CASSPPRERETQYF. Filled out from reference TRBV18 and TRBJ2-5, the complete variable domain reads NAGVMQNPRHLVRRRGQEARLRCSPMKGHSHVYWYRQLPEEGLKFMVYLQKENIIDESGMPKERFSAEFPKEGPSILRIQQVVRGDSAAYFCASSPPRERETQYFGPGTRLLVL.

In this sample, this clonotype turned up many times. J is TRBJ2-7 and V is TRBV5-1; D is possibly TRBD2 (5 bases). In germline, CDR1 is SGHRS, CDR2 YFSETQ. CDR3 length: 15 amino acids. V lost 0 bases and J lost 0, with 10 bases in between. Here the CDR3 reads CASSLGPSSSYEQYF. The CDR3 DNA follows: TGCGCCAGCAGCTTGGGTCCTAGCAGCTCCTACGAGCAGTACTTC.

The rearrangement uses TRBV19 and TRBJ2-1; D unresolved. The CDR3 consists of 22 residues. The germline V gene has CDR1 LNHDA and CDR2 SQIVND (reference sequence). V was cut by 1 base and J by 0 bases, with 28 bases left in between. The CDR3 DNA sequence: TGTGCCAGTAGTATAGTGTGGCCCTCCCGAGGCGGTACGGCGAGCTCCTACAATGAGCAGTTCTTC. Its translation is CASSIVWPSRGGTASSYNEQFF.

This clonotype has a count of ten or more. V usage is TRBV6-1 and J usage is TRBJ2-5; weak D call: TRBD2 (6 bases). CDR3 length: 12 residues. Germline CDR1 reads MNHNS; CDR2 reads SASEGT. The V gene lost 3 bases and the J gene lost 9 bases, with 11 bases spanning the gap. CDR3 bases: TGTGCCAGCAGTGAGACACGGAGGGCCCAGTACTTC. It is translated as CASSETRRAQYF.

V usage is TRBV19 and J usage is TRBJ1-2; D is undetermined. CDR1 and CDR2 from the germline V gene are LNHDA and SQIVND (reference sequence). The ends were cut back, 6 bases at V and 8 bases at J, with 13 bases in the middle. There are 12 residues in the CDR3. CDR3 DNA: TGTGCCAGTAGAGTTAACGGTGGAGGCTACACCTTC. The encoded protein is CASRVNGGGYTF.

The table lists this clonotype with many counts. The chain joins TRBV20-1 to TRBJ2-7; 11 bases are shared with TRBD2. The length of the CDR3 is 14 residues. Unmatched junction bases numbered 3, after V lost 1 base and J lost 4 bases. Germline CDR1 reads DFQATT; CDR2 reads SNEGSKA (reference sequence). CDR3 protein: CSARGGLAEYEQYF. In DNA, the CDR3 is TGCAGTGCTAGAGGGGGACTAGCGGAATACGAGCAGTACTTC.

CDR3 protein: CASSPELNTQYF. CDR3 sequence (DNA): TGTGCCAGCAGTCCGGAGCTGAATACGCAGTATTTT. The chain joins TRBV12-3 or TRBV12-4 to TRBJ2-3, with no clear D. Trimming shortened V by 5 bases and J by 7 bases, and 10 bases separated the two germline ends. The CDR3 runs 12 residues.

This clonotype was seen ten or more times. This chain links TRBV28 with TRBJ2-3, with TRBD2 matching over 9 bases. After removal of 6 bases from V and 2 bases from J, the junction contained 9 bases not matched to a gene. Germline-derived CDR1 and CDR2 are MDHEN and SYDVKM. There are 16 residues in the CDR3. CDR3 protein: CASRGSSGTDTDTQYF. CDR3 sequence (DNA): TGTGCCAGCAGGGGATCTAGCGGGACCGACACAGATACGCAGTATTTT.

This clonotype was observed a handful of times. The chain combines TRBV9 with TRBJ2-7; 13 bases map to TRBD2. V lost 0 bases, J lost 5 bases, and 8 bases stayed unmatched. The CDR3 contains 17 residues. Germline CDR1 SGDLS, CDR2 YYNGEE. In nucleotides, the CDR3 is TGTGCCAGCAGCGTAGGGACTAGCGGGGGTAATACCCACGAGCAGTACTTC. Translated: CASSVGTSGGNTHEQYF.

This clonotype was recorded many times. The chain employs TRBV29-1 and TRBJ2-7; 7 bases map to TRBD2. The V gene's germline CDR1 is SQVTM and CDR2 ANQGSEA. CDR3 length: 13 residues. V was clipped by 4 bases and J by 2 bases; unmatched bases: 5. CDR3 residues: CSVVTSATYEQYF. CDR3 DNA sequence: TGCAGCGTTGTAACTAGCGCAACCTACGAGCAGTACTTC.

The DNA of the CDR3 is TGTGCCAGCAGCTCCACCCACGGACTAGCTCGAGATACGCAGCATTTT. Residues: CASSSTHGLARDTQHF. V usage is TRBV7-9 and J usage is TRBJ2-3; no reliable D call. The J call may be incorrect, as the DNA end agrees better with TRBJ1-5. The germline CDR1 and CDR2 sequences are SEHNR and FQNEAQ (reference sequence). The CDR3 consists of 16 residues.

There are a few counts of this clonotype. Compared with germline, one end of the junction differs, possibly owing to a read error. J is TRBJ2-7 and V is TRBV10-3; no definite D call. There are 13 residues in the CDR3. The V gene's germline CDR1 is ENHRY and CDR2 SYGVKD. The DNA for the CDR3 is TGTTCCATCAAGGCGGTAGACTCCTACGAGCAGTACTTC. This translates into CSIKAVDSYEQYF.

A single count supports this clonotype. The gene calls are TRBV28 and TRBJ1-1; D remains unclear. V lost 5 bases to trimming and J lost 4 bases, with 8 bases between them. CDR1 MDHEN and CDR2 SYDVKM come from the germline V gene. CDR3 size: 12 residues. CDR3 sequence (DNA): TGTGCCAGCAGTAATAAACCCACTGAAGCTTTCTTT. Its translation: CASSNKPTEAFF.

This clonotype was found many times. The genes are TRBV28 and TRBJ1-5; D unclear. From germline, CDR1 is MDHEN and CDR2 SYDVKM. Trimming removed 6 bases from V and 5 bases from J, with 8 bases in between. The CDR3 length is 12 residues. CDR3 DNA: TGTGCCAGCAGGTCACCGGATCAGCCCCAGCATTTT. Encoded protein: CASRSPDQPQHF.

The chain employs TRBV12-3 or TRBV12-4 and TRBJ2-7; TRBD2 agrees at 13 bases. The CDR3 length is 16 residues. Trimming cost V 6 bases and J 5 bases; bases outside gene matches: 10. CDR3 residues: CASRTGTSGMRNEQYF. The CDR3 nucleotides are TGTGCCAGCAGAACCGGGACTAGCGGGATGAGAAACGAGCAGTACTTC.

Ten or more counts support this clonotype. The chain joins TRBV24-1 to TRBJ2-7; 7 bases are shared with TRBD2. The CDR3 consists of 15 residues. V was pared by 9 bases and J by 7 bases, with 17 bases of the junction left unmatched. CDR1 KGHDR and CDR2 SFDVKD come from the germline V gene. The CDR3 sequence is CATEGAGEQVWEQYF. The CDR3 nucleotides are TGTGCCACCGAGGGTGCGGGGGAACAGGTCTGGGAGCAGTACTTC.

This clonotype was counted between two and nine times. The chain links TRBV4-3 to TRBJ1-4; unclear D gene. This CDR3 has 17 residues. Germline-derived CDR1 and CDR2 are LGHNA and YSLEER. Trimming stripped 0 bases from V and 3 bases from J, with 14 bases between. The CDR3 sequence: CASSQEAEAVPNEKLFF. CDR3 coding DNA: TGCGCCAGCAGCCAAGAGGCGGAGGCTGTACCTAATGAAAAACTGTTTTTT.

This clonotype was detected ten times or more. The chain couples TRBV9 to TRBJ2-3; D is possibly TRBD1 or TRBD2 (5 bases each). The CDR3 contains 14 residues. Per the germline V gene, CDR1 is SGDLS and CDR2 is YYNGEE. V dropped 0 bases and J dropped 6 bases, with 11 bases sitting between them. Here the CDR3 reads CASSVAREKDTQYF. CDR3 nucleotide sequence: TGTGCCAGCAGCGTAGCCAGGGAGAAGGATACGCAGTATTTT.

This clonotype was seen at least ten times. The chain links TRBV7-6 to TRBJ2-3; TRBD2 aligns across 12 bases. V shed 3 bases, J shed 1 base, and the junction held 2 bases outside the gene matches. This CDR3 has 16 amino acids. Germline V gene lookup returns CDR1 SGHVS and CDR2 FNYEAQ. Written as DNA, the CDR3 is TGTGCCAGCAGCTTCCTAGCGGGGGGGGGCACAGATACGCAGTATTTT. Translation gives CASSFLAGGGTDTQYF.

This clonotype was observed many times. The rearrangement uses TRBV7-8 and TRBJ2-7, with unresolved D. Trimming took off 4 bases at V and 5 bases at J, with 12 bases between the two ends. The CDR3 has 13 amino acids. Looked up from germline, CDR1 is SGHVS and CDR2 is FQNEAQ. Here the CDR3 DNA reads TGTGCCAGCAGCTCCTATGCTGGGCACGAGCAGTACTTC. This encodes CASSSYAGHEQYF.

This clonotype was detected ten times or more. The chain links TRBV18 to TRBJ1-5, with D possibly TRBD1 on 6 matching bases. Per germline, CDR1 KGHSH and CDR2 LQKENI. CDR3 length: 15 residues. V was cut by 6 bases and J by 3 bases, with 15 bases left in between. The CDR3 region has the DNA TGTGCCAGCTCTCGCCTCGGACAGACCAATCAGCCCCAGCATTTT. Translated: CASSRLGQTNQPQHF.

This clonotype appeared a few times. The rearrangement uses TRBV6-2 or TRBV6-3 and TRBJ1-1; no clear D. Germline CDR1 MNHEY, CDR2 SVGEGT. The CDR3 length is 14 residues. Trimming took off 6 bases at V and 0 bases at J, with 11 bases between the two ends. As DNA, the CDR3 is TGTGCCAGCAGCCACCCTTACCTGAACACTGAAGCTTTCTTT. Translated, it gives CASSHPYLNTEAFF.

This clonotype was counted many times. The chain employs TRBV7-9 and TRBJ2-1, with D perhaps being TRBD1 or TRBD2 (5 bases each). The CDR3 totals 14 residues. V was cut by 5 bases and J by 7 bases, with 15 bases left in between. Per the germline V gene, CDR1 is SEHNR and CDR2 is FQNEAQ (reference sequence). The CDR3 DNA follows: TGTGCCAGCAGCGAGGGACGGACGTCGAATGAGCAGTTCTTC. Translation gives CASSEGRTSNEQFF. The full variable domain, completed using reference TRBV7-9 and TRBJ2-1, is DTGVSQNPRHKITKRGQNVTFRCDPISEHNRLYWYRQTLGQGPEFLTYFQNEAQLEKSRLLSDRFSAERPKGSFSTLEIQRTEQGDSAMYLCASSEGRTSNEQFFGPGTRLTVL.

This clonotype turned up a few times. The chain is built from TRBV4-2 and TRBJ1-5; D is perhaps TRBD1 (5 bases). Trimming took 2 bases from V and 4 from J, leaving 15 bases between them. The CDR3 consists of 16 residues. CDR1 is LGHNA and CDR2 is YNFKEQ in the germline V gene. This CDR3 reads CASSQFVSGGNQPQHF. The CDR3 region has the DNA TGTGCCAGCAGCCAATTTGTATCCGGGGGGAATCAGCCCCAGCATTTT.